The rows below give T cell receptor beta chains drawn from one sample of a study of blood T cell repertoires in COVID-19. The repertoire was sequenced with immunoSEQ multiplex PCR; TCRdb's copy has only in-frame clones and lacks some. The sample shows around 260,000 clones, about nine tenths of them seen only once. Sequenced sample: peripheral blood. The receptors stem from a man aged 35 to 55 who had recovered from COVID-19. The CDR3 runs from the conserved cysteine through the conserved F or W. Fields, in order: J gene, V gene, clone size, D gene, CDR3 DNA, CDR3 protein. A D gene is named only where the DNA matches it firmly. Some rows mark clone size as missing; the rest say once, few, many or name a class of expanded clone.

j_gene: TRBJ2-1; v_gene: TRBV19; abundance: NA; d_gene: TRBD2; CDR3nt: TGTGCCAGTAGTGAGCGGGGGGGCCTTTCGGATGAGCAGTTCTTC; CDR3aa: CASSERGGLSDEQFF
j_gene: TRBJ1-2; v_gene: TRBV6-5; abundance: NA; d_gene: NA; CDR3nt: TGTGCCAGCAGCCCCCGGGGGTACCCTCTCTATGGCTACACCTTC; CDR3aa: CASSPRGYPLYGYTF
j_gene: TRBJ2-7; v_gene: TRBV7-9; abundance: NA; d_gene: TRBD2; CDR3nt: TGTGCCAGCAGCGCCCCCGGGACTAGAGAGAGCTCCTACGAGCAGTACTTC; CDR3aa: CASSAPGTRESSYEQYF
j_gene: TRBJ1-2; v_gene: TRBV7-2; abundance: NA; d_gene: TRBD1; CDR3nt: TGTGCCAGCAGCTTAGGCCCGGGACAGGGAATTCACTACACCTTC; CDR3aa: CASSLGPGQGIHYTF
j_gene: TRBJ1-1; v_gene: TRBV19; abundance: NA; d_gene: TRBD1; CDR3nt: TGTGCCAGTAGTATCAGGGGGCCTCCGACTGAAGCTTTCTTT; CDR3aa: CASSIRGPPTEAFF
j_gene: TRBJ1-2; v_gene: TRBV6-5; abundance: few; d_gene: TRBD1; CDR3nt: TGTGCCAGCAGTCACAGGGGGCAGCATGGCTACACCTTC; CDR3aa: CASSHRGQHGYTF
j_gene: TRBJ1-1; v_gene: TRBV19; abundance: NA; d_gene: NA; CDR3nt: TGTGCCAGTAGTATAACGGGGGTGGATGAAGCTTTCTTT; CDR3aa: CASSITGVDEAFF
j_gene: TRBJ2-2; v_gene: TRBV18; abundance: NA; d_gene: TRBD2; CDR3nt: TGTGCCAGCTCCACCCGGGGAACTAGCGGGGATGCCGCGAACACCGGGGAGCTGTTTTTT; CDR3aa: CASSTRGTSGDAANTGELFF
j_gene: TRBJ2-1; v_gene: TRBV6-5; abundance: NA; d_gene: TRBD2; CDR3nt: TGTGCCAGCAGTTACTCTGGGCGGGGGGTTTACAATGAGCAGTTCTTC; CDR3aa: CASSYSGRGVYNEQFF
j_gene: TRBJ2-5; v_gene: TRBV29-1; abundance: NA; d_gene: NA; CDR3nt: TGCAGCGTTGGAGGCGGGGCGGAGACCCAGTACTTC; CDR3aa: CSVGGGAETQYF
j_gene: TRBJ2-5; v_gene: TRBV6-5; abundance: NA; d_gene: NA; CDR3nt: TGTGCCAGCAGTTCTCCCGGGACACCGTACCAAGAGACCCAGTACTTC; CDR3aa: CASSSPGTPYQETQYF
j_gene: TRBJ2-2; v_gene: TRBV2; abundance: NA; d_gene: NA; CDR3nt: TGTGCCAGCAGTGTCTTGGCAGGCTTCTCCACCGGGGAGCTGTTTTTT; CDR3aa: CASSVLAGFSTGELFF
j_gene: TRBJ2-5; v_gene: TRBV7-9; abundance: NA; d_gene: NA; CDR3nt: TGTGCCAGCAGCCTTCACGGGGAGACCCAGTACTTC; CDR3aa: CASSLHGETQYF
j_gene: TRBJ2-5; v_gene: TRBV9; abundance: NA; d_gene: TRBD1; CDR3nt: TGTGCCAGCAGCAGGGACAGTGGTGAGACCCAGTACTTC; CDR3aa: CASSRDSGETQYF
j_gene: TRBJ2-3; v_gene: TRBV2; abundance: NA; d_gene: TRBD2; CDR3nt: TGTGCCAGCAGTGAAATTGGCGGGGGTTCCCGAGATACGCAGTATTTT; CDR3aa: CASSEIGGGSRDTQYF